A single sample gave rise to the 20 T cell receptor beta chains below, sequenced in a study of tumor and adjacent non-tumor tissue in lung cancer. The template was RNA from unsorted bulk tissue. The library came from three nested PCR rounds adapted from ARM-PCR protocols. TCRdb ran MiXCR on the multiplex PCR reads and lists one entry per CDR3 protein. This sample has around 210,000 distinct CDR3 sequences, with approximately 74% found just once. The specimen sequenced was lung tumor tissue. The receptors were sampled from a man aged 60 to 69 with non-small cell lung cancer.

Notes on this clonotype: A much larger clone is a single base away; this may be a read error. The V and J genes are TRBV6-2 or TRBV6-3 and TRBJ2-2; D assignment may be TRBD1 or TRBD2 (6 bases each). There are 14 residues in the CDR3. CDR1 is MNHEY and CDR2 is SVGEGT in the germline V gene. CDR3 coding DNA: TGTGCCAGCAGTTGGGACACTTCCACCGGGGAGGTGTTTTTT. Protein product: CASSWDTSTGEVFF.

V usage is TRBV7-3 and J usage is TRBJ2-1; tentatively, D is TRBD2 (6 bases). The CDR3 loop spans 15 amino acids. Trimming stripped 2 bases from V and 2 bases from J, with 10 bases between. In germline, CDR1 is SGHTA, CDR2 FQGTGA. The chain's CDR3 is CASSLEAGPYNEQFF. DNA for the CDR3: TGTGCCAGCAGCTTAGAGGCGGGACCCTACAATGAGCAGTTCTTC.

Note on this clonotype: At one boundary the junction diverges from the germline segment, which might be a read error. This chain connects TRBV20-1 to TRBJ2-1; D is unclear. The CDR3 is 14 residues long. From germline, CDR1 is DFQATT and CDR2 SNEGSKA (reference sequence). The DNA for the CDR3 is TGCAGTGCTAGGGATTCCTTCTCCTACAATGAGCAGTTATTC. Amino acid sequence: CSARDSFSYNEQLF.

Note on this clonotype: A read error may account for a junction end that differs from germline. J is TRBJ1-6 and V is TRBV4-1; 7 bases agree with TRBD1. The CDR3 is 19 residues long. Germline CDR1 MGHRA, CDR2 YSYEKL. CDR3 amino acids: CASSQDRKGAIGINSPIHF. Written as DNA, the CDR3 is TGCGCCAGCAGCCAAGATCGCAAGGGGGCGATCGGGATTAATTCACCCATCCACTTT.

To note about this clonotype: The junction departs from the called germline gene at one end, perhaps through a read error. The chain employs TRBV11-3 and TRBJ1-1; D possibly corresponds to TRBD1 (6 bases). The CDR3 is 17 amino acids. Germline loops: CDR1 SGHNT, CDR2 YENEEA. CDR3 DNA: TGTGCCGGCAGCTTAGGACGCATTAATTCGGACAGCACTGAAGCTTTCTTT. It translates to CAGSLGRINSDSTEAFF.

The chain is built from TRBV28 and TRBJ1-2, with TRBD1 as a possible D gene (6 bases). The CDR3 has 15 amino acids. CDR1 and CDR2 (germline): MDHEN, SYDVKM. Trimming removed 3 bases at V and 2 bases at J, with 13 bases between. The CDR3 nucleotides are TGTGCCAGCAGTTTGCCCCTTGGACAGAACTATGGCTACACCTTC. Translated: CASSLPLGQNYGYTF.

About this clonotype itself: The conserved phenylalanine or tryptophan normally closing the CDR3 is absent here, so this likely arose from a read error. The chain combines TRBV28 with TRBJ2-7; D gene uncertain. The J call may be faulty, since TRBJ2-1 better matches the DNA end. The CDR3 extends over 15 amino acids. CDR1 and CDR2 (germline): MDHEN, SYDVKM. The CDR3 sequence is CASSSDSPPGYEQFL. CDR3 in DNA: TGTGCCAGCAGTTCCGACTCCCCACCCGGCTACGAGCAGTTCTTA.

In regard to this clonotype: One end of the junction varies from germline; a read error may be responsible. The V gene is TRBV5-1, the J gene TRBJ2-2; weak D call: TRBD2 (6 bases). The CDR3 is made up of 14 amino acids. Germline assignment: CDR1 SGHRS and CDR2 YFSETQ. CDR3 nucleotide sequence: TGCGCCAGCAGCTTGGGGGACCCTGGCGGGGAGCCGTTTTTT. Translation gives CASSLGDPGGEPFF.

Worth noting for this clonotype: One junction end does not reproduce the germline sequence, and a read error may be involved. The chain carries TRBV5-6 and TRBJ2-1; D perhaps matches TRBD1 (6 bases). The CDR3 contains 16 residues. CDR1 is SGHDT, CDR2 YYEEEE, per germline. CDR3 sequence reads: CASIPWGRLRRNERSF. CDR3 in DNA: TGTGCCAGCATCCCCTGGGGGCGCTTAAGGCGTAATGAGCGGTCCTTC.

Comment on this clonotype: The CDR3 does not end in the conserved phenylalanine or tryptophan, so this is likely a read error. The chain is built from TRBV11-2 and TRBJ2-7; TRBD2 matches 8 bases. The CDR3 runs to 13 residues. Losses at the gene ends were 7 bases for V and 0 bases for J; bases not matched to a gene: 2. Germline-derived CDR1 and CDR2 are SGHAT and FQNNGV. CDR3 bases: TGTGCCAGCATGCGGGGGGTCTCCTACGAGCAGTACTTA. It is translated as CASMRGVSYEQYL.

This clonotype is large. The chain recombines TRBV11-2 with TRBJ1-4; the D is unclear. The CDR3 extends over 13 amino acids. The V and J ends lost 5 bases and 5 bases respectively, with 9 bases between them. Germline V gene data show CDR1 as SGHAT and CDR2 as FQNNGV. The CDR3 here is CASSTGLNEKLFF. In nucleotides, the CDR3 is TGTGCCAGCAGCACCGGACTGAATGAAAAACTGTTTTTT.

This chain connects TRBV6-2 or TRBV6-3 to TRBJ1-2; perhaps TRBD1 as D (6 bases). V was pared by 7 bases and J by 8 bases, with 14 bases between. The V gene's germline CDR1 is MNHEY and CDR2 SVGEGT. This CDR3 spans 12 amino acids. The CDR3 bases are TGTGCCAGCACCTGGGAACAGGGCGGCTACACCTTC. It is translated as CASTWEQGGYTF.

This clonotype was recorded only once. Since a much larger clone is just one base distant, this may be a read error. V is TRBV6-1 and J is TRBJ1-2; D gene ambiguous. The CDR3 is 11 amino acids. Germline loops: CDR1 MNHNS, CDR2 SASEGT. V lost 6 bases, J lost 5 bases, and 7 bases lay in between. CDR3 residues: CASRLLYGYTF. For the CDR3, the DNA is TGTGCCAGCAGGCTACTGTATGGCTACACCTTC.

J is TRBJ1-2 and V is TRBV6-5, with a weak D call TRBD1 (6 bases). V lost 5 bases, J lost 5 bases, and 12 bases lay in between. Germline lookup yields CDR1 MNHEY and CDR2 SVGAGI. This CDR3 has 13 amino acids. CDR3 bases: TGTGCCAGCAGTCTACAGGGAAAATATGGCTACACCTTC. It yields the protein CASSLQGKYGYTF.

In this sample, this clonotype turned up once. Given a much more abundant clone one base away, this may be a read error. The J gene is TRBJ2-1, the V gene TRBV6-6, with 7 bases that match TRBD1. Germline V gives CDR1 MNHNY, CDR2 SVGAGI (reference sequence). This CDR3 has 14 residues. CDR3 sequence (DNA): TGTGCCAGCCGTTACGACAGGGTCGGGGATGAGCAGTTCTTC. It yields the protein CASRYDRVGDEQFF.

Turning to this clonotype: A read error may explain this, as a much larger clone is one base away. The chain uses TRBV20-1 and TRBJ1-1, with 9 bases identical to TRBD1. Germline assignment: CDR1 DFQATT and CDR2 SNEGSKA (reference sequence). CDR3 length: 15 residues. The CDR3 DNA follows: TGCGGTGCTACAGGGGGCCCAGTCCTGAACACTGAAGCTTTCTTT. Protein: CGATGGPVLNTEAFF.

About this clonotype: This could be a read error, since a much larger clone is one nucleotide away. In DNA form, the CDR3 reads TGCAGTGCTAGAGATTTTAAAGCAGGTGGGGGCGAGCAGTACTTC. Its protein is CSARDFKAGGGEQYF. The chain has TRBV20-1 and TRBJ2-7; possibly TRBD1 or TRBD2 for D (5 bases each). CDR3 size: 15 residues. Germline V gene lookup returns CDR1 DFQATT and CDR2 SNEGSKA (reference sequence). V was clipped by 0 bases and J by 6 bases, with 18 bases between them.

CDR3 sequence: CSANLEGTRDTQYF. In nucleotides, the CDR3 is TGCAGTGCTAACCTAGAGGGGACGCGGGATACGCAGTATTTT. The chain carries TRBV20-1 and TRBJ2-3, with D perhaps being TRBD1 or TRBD2 (5 bases each). V lost 4 bases and J 6 bases, leaving 17 bases between the germline ends. From germline, CDR1 is DFQATT and CDR2 SNEGSKA (reference sequence). The CDR3 totals 14 residues.

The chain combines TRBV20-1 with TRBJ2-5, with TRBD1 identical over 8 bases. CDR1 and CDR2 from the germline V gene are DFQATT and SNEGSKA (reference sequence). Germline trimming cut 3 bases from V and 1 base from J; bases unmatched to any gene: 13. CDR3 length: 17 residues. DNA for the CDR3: TGCAGTGCTAGCGTCACGAGGGACAGGCAAATCCAAGAGACCCAGTACTTC. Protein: CSASVTRDRQIQETQYF.

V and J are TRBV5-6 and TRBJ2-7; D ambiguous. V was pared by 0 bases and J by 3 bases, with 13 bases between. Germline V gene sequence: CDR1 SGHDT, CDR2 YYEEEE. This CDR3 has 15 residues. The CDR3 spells CASSLDRREDYEQYF. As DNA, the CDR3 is TGTGCCAGCAGCTTGGATCGGAGAGAAGACTACGAGCAGTACTTC.